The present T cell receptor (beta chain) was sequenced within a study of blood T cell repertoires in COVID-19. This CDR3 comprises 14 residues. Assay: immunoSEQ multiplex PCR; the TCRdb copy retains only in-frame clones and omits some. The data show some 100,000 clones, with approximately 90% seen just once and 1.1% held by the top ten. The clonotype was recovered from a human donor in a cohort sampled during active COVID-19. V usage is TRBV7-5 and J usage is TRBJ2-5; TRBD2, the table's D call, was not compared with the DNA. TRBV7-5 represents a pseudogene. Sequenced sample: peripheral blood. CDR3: CVRSQGLAMETQYF. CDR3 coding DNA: TGTGTCAGAAGCCAGGGACTAGCGATGGAGACCCAGTACTTC.